This entry lists 23 T cell receptor beta chains sequenced from one sample in a study of shared clonotypes between healthy human individuals. The data were produced by immunoSEQ multiplex PCR, yet TCRdb's version contains in-frame clones alone and is incomplete. The sample has about 990,000 clones, more than 75% seen once. The sequenced material came from memory CD4+ T cells from PBMCs. Subset of the sample: CD45RA-negative fraction. These receptors were obtained from a man aged 18-30 years in good health. Some clones in this sample may be carry-over from other donors' samples.

This clone was seen only a few times. The chain has TRBV4-1 and TRBJ2-3; 12 bases match TRBD2. The CDR3 runs 16 residues. In germline, CDR1 is MGHRA, CDR2 YSYEKL. With 1 base clipped from V and 3 bases from J, the junction kept 2 bases outside the gene matches. As DNA, the CDR3 is TGCGCCAGCAGCCAAGGGACTAGCGGGGATACAGATACGCAGTATTTT. Its protein product is CASSQGTSGDTDTQYF.

The chain has TRBV5-6 and TRBJ1-2, with a weak D call TRBD1 (5 bases). Germline V CDR1 and CDR2: SGHDT, YYEEEE. Deletions cut 4 bases from V and 5 bases from J, with 12 bases between. The CDR3 has 13 residues. The chain's CDR3 is CASSQWGPYGYTF. CDR3 bases: TGTGCCAGCAGCCAATGGGGACCTTATGGCTACACCTTC.

The chain carries TRBV6-4 and TRBJ1-2; the match to TRBD1 covers 8 bases. This CDR3 region has 13 residues. Germline loops: CDR1 MRHNA, CDR2 SNTAGT. The V segment lost 6 bases and the J segment 8 bases; nucleotides outside the gene matches: 8. CDR3 coding DNA: TGTGCCAGCAGGCCCGGACAGGGTTTGGGCTACACCTTC. Translated, it gives CASRPGQGLGYTF.

This chain uses TRBV5-6 with TRBJ2-7; no reliable D call. Trimming took off 5 bases at V and 4 bases at J, with 10 bases between the two ends. The CDR3 contains 12 residues. In germline, CDR1 is SGHDT, CDR2 YYEEEE. The CDR3 coding sequence is TGTGCCAGCAGGCCTGACGGGTACGAGCAGTACTTC. Its protein product is CASRPDGYEQYF.

The rearrangement links TRBV27 to TRBJ2-4, with TRBD2 as a possible D gene (6 bases). Germline V CDR1 and CDR2: MNHEY, SMNVEV (reference sequence). V lost 3 bases to trimming and J lost 10 bases, with 19 bases between them. This CDR3 region has 15 residues. CDR3 sequence (DNA): TGTGCCAGCAGTTTGCAGCGGGCCCCCGGTGGGATTCAGTACTTC. This sequence encodes CASSLQRAPGGIQYF.

This chain joins TRBV4-1 and TRBJ2-5, with a tentative D call TRBD2 (6 bases). V lost 2 bases to trimming and J lost 5 bases, with 21 bases between them. Germline CDR1 and CDR2: MGHRA and YSYEKL. This CDR3 is built from 17 residues. CDR3 in amino acids: CASSQRVGEADRETQYF. The CDR3 nucleotides are TGCGCCAGCAGCCAACGTGTGGGGGAGGCAGACCGCGAGACCCAGTACTTC.

Comments on this clone: Other DNA sequences in the sample encode the same CDR3. The genes are TRBV6-5 and TRBJ2-1, with 10 bases lining up with TRBD2. The CDR3 is made up of 15 amino acids. Germline trimming cut 6 bases from V and 4 bases from J; bases unmatched to any gene: 6. Germline CDR1 is MNHEY and CDR2 is SVGAGI. The CDR3 bases are TGTGCCAGCAGGGCCGGGACTAGCGTATACAATGAGCAGTTCTTC. Encoded protein: CASRAGTSVYNEQFF.

The CDR3 loop reads CASSLGLAGVSYEQYF. CDR3 nucleotide sequence: TGTGCCAGCAGCTTAGGGCTAGCGGGCGTCTCCTACGAGCAGTACTTC. V and J are TRBV7-8 and TRBJ2-7; 8 bases agree with TRBD2. The CDR3 is 16 residues long. CDR1 is SGHVS and CDR2 is FQNEAQ in the germline V gene. Trimming cost V 1 base and J 0 bases; bases outside gene matches: 5.

This clone was seen once. The chain joins TRBV5-1 to TRBJ2-1; tentative D call: TRBD2 (6 bases). The CDR3 consists of 11 residues. CDR1 SGHRS and CDR2 YFSETQ come from the germline V gene. V was trimmed by 5 bases and J by 7 bases, leaving 7 bases between them. CDR3: CASRGGNEQFF. CDR3 DNA: TGCGCCAGCAGGGGGGGTAATGAGCAGTTCTTC. Full variable domain (rest looked up from reference TRBV5-1 and TRBJ2-1): KAGVTQTPRYLIKTRGQQVTLSCSPISGHRSVSWYQQTPGQGLQFLFEYFSETQRNKGNFPGRFSGRQFSNSRSEMNVSTLELGDSALYLCASRGGNEQFFGPGTRLTVL.

The J gene is TRBJ2-1, the V gene TRBV29-1, with TRBD2 matching 10 bases. CDR3 size: 18 residues. V shed 6 bases and J 5 bases; nucleotides not matched to a gene: 19. Germline V gene data show CDR1 as SQVTM and CDR2 as ANQGSEA. The CDR3: CSVQRQGLAFSSNNEQFF. The CDR3 region has the DNA TGCAGCGTCCAAAGGCAGGGACTAGCGTTTAGTAGCAACAATGAGCAGTTCTTC.

This clone was detected only a few times. This chain connects TRBV29-1 to TRBJ1-1, with D possibly matching TRBD1 (5 bases). Trimming removed 4 bases from V and 10 bases from J, with 13 bases in between. The germline CDR1 and CDR2 sequences are SQVTM and ANQGSEA. CDR3 length equals 11 residues. The CDR3 bases are TGCAGCGTTGTTCGAGGGAGGGGAGCTTTCTTT. Translated: CSVVRGRGAFF.

V and J are TRBV5-1 and TRBJ2-1; D remains ambiguous. Trimming cost V 6 bases and J 2 bases, with 9 bases left between them. Germline V gene data show CDR1 as SGHRS and CDR2 as YFSETQ. The CDR3 runs 13 residues. The CDR3 sequence: CASTTGTYNEQFF. CDR3 DNA sequence: TGCGCCAGCACCACTGGGACCTACAATGAGCAGTTCTTC.

In its sample, this clone was seen a few times. The chain combines TRBV7-8 with TRBJ2-5, with a possible D match to TRBD1 (5 bases). The germline V gene encodes CDR1 SGHVS and CDR2 FQNEAQ. The CDR3 has 16 residues. V was cut by 3 bases and J by 2 bases, with 16 bases left in between. The CDR3 DNA follows: TGTGCCAGCAGCTTTAGGGCAGGGCCTACACAAGAGACCCAGTACTTC. It codes for CASSFRAGPTQETQYF.

Turning to this clone: The junction departs from the called germline gene at one end, perhaps through a read error. This chain links TRBV4-1 with TRBJ2-1; TRBD1 or TRBD2 may be the D gene (5 bases each). Germline lookup yields CDR1 MGHRA and CDR2 YSYEKL. This CDR3 has 12 residues. CDR3 in DNA: TGCGCCAGCAGCCAGCCGGGACGAACCCGAGTCTTC. Residues: CASSQPGRTRVF.

The rearrangement uses TRBV21-1 and TRBJ2-7. TRBV21-1 is a listed pseudogene. The CDR3 runs to 13 residues. CDR3 protein: CASSPLWGTEQYF. The CDR3, as DNA: TGTGCCAGCAGCCCCCTGTGGGGGACCGAGCAGTACTTC.

V is TRBV7-3 and J is TRBJ2-1, with D uncertain. There are 13 residues in the CDR3. Trimming removed 5 bases from V and 5 bases from J, with 10 bases in between. Germline lookup yields CDR1 SGHTA and CDR2 FQGTGA. In DNA, the CDR3 is TGTGCCAGCAGCATAAACTACAACAATGAGCAGTTCTTC. Translated: CASSINYNNEQFF. Drawing the rest from reference TRBV7-3 and TRBJ2-1, the complete variable domain is GAGVSQTPSNKVTEKGKYVELRCDPISGHTALYWYRQSLGQGPEFLIYFQGTGAADDSGLPNDRFFAVRPEGSVSTLKIQRTERGDSAVYLCASSINYNNEQFFGPGTRLTVL.

V usage is TRBV19 and J usage is TRBJ2-6; 7 bases match TRBD1. Trimming at V came to 9 bases and at J to 0 bases, leaving 8 bases not matched to a gene. CDR3 size: 16 residues. Germline assignment: CDR1 LNHDA and CDR2 SQIVND (reference sequence). In DNA form, the CDR3 reads TGTGCCAGGAATACAGGGGTTAGCTCTGGGGCCAACGTCCTGACTTTC. Its translation: CARNTGVSSGANVLTF.

The chain uses TRBV6-6 and TRBJ1-1; D is uncertain. The CDR3 has 13 residues. V gave up 5 bases and J gave up 6 bases, with 13 bases separating them. In germline, CDR1 is MNHNY, CDR2 SVGAGI (reference sequence). CDR3 bases: TGTGCCAGCAGTCCCTTTATGTCTGCTGAAGCTTTCTTT. As protein: CASSPFMSAEAFF.

This clone was seen a few times. The V gene is TRBV2, the J gene TRBJ1-1; D unclear. V lost 7 bases, J lost 6 bases, and 18 bases lay in between. CDR3 size: 14 residues. CDR1 and CDR2 from the germline V gene are SNHLY and FYNNEI. The CDR3, as DNA: TGTGCCAGCAATACCCGGACCCAGTCAGCTGAAGCTTTCTTT. Its protein is CASNTRTQSAEAFF.

The chain recombines TRBV7-9 with TRBJ2-3; the D gene could be TRBD1 or TRBD2 (6 bases each). Germline CDR1 and CDR2: SEHNR and FQNEAQ (reference sequence). Trimming took off 1 base at V and 4 bases at J, with 21 bases between the two ends. The CDR3 totals 18 residues. This CDR3 reads CASSLGLGAGPIADTQYF. The CDR3 DNA is TGTGCCAGCAGCTTAGGATTGGGGGCGGGACCAATCGCAGATACGCAGTATTTT.

The chain is built from TRBV27 and TRBJ1-4; D gene uncertain. The V gene's germline CDR1 is MNHEY and CDR2 SMNVEV (reference sequence). Trimming shortened V by 6 bases and J by 7 bases, and 18 bases separated the two germline ends. The CDR3 loop spans 15 amino acids. CDR3 nucleotide sequence: TGTGCCAGCAGATCCCTTGCGGCAGGCGCTGAAAAACTGTTTTTT. Its protein product is CASRSLAAGAEKLFF.

The V call is TRBV5-1, the J call TRBJ1-1, with D hard to call. There are 13 residues in the CDR3. The ends were cut back, 5 bases at V and 4 bases at J, with 12 bases in the middle. Germline V gene sequence: CDR1 SGHRS, CDR2 YFSETQ. CDR3 loop: CASSNSGATEAFF. The CDR3, as DNA: TGCGCCAGCAGTAACAGTGGAGCCACTGAAGCTTTCTTT.

This clone was seen only a few times. This rearrangement joins TRBV7-2 to TRBJ2-4, with D perhaps TRBD2 (6 bases). There are 12 residues in the CDR3. Germline CDR1 reads SGHTA; CDR2 reads FQGNSA. V was clipped by 5 bases and J by 7 bases, with 9 bases between them. The CDR3 region is CASSLDYNIQYF. CDR3 sequence (DNA): TGTGCCAGCAGCCTGGACTACAACATTCAGTACTTC. Full variable domain (remainder filled in from reference TRBV7-2 and TRBJ2-4): GAGVSQSPSNKVTEKGKDVELRCDPISGHTALYWYRQSLGQGLEFLIYFQGNSAPDKSGLPSDRFSAERTGGSVSTLTIQRTQQEDSAVYLCASSLDYNIQYFGAGTRLSVL.